These 17 T cell receptor beta chains came from one sample sequenced in a study of T cells in localized non-small cell lung cancer. Produced via immunoSEQ multiplex PCR; TCRdb's table is partial and in-frame only. The sample lists thousands of clones, 30% to 40% occurring once. The sequencing used lung tumor tissue, collected before any cancer treatment. All receptors derive from a female donor over 55 with stage I lung adenocarcinoma.

The chain recombines TRBV11-3 with TRBJ2-7; 8 positions match TRBD1. The junction had 9 bases not matched to a gene; V was cut back by 5 bases and J by 0 bases. Germline V gene data show CDR1 as SGHNT and CDR2 as YENEEA. This CDR3 has 16 amino acids. As DNA, the CDR3 is TGTGCCAGCAGCCGCAGGGGGCTGAGGTCCTCCTACGAGCAGTACTTC. Amino acids: CASSRRGLRSSYEQYF.

V gene TRBV6-8 combines with J gene TRBJ2-7; TRBD1 aligns across 8 bases. Germline lookup yields CDR1 MNHGY and CDR2 SAAAGT. V lost 5 bases and J lost 3; bases outside the gene matches: 12. This CDR3 has 16 amino acids. The CDR3 sequence is CASSHAGDRGSYEQYF. The CDR3 DNA sequence: TGTGCCAGCAGTCACGCAGGAGACAGGGGAAGCTACGAGCAGTACTTC.

This clone was observed a handful of times. At one boundary the junction diverges from the germline segment, which might be a read error. The chain employs TRBV6-8 and TRBJ2-1; 7 nucleotides align to TRBD2. In germline, CDR1 is MNHGY, CDR2 SAAAGT. The CDR3 runs to 14 residues. CDR3 loop: CAISGLADNNEQFF. CDR3 coding DNA: TGTGCCATCAGTGGTCTAGCGGATAACAATGAGCAGTTCTTC.

V and J are TRBV6-8 and TRBJ2-2, with 9 nucleotides matching TRBD1. The germline gives CDR1 MNHGY, CDR2 SAAAGT. The CDR3 spans 16 residues. V shed 3 bases and J 4 bases; nucleotides not matched to a gene: 6. CDR3 sequence: CASSYSGTGITGELFF. As DNA, the CDR3 is TGTGCCAGCAGTTATTCAGGGACAGGGATCACCGGGGAGCTGTTTTTT.

The chain is built from TRBV29-1 and TRBJ2-3, with 13 bases lining up with TRBD2. Germline CDR1 and CDR2: SQVTM and ANQGSEA. J lost 5 bases, V lost 4 bases, and 6 bases had no gene match. The CDR3 extends over 15 amino acids. CDR3 in DNA: TGCAGCGTTGGAACTAGCGGGGGGGCCCTAGATACGCAGTATTTT. The encoded protein is CSVGTSGGALDTQYF.

This clone was picked up a small number of times. The chain combines TRBV11-3 with TRBJ1-1, with D possibly being TRBD1 (6 bases). The CDR3 contains 15 residues. Germline V gene data show CDR1 as SGHNT and CDR2 as YENEEA. V was trimmed by 5 bases and J by 0 bases, leaving 13 bases between them. Written as DNA, the CDR3 is TGTGCCAGCAGCCCGGAGACAGGAATGAACACTGAAGCTTTCTTT. Translated: CASSPETGMNTEAFF.

The genes are TRBV28 and TRBJ2-5, with D tentatively TRBD2 (6 bases). CDR3 length: 18 amino acids. Germline V gene lookup returns CDR1 MDHEN and CDR2 SYDVKM. V dropped 5 bases and J dropped 0 bases, with 22 bases sitting between them. The CDR3 nucleotides read TGTGCCAGCAGTAAAACAGGTTTCTCTAGCGACTACCAAGAGACCCAGTACTTC. Its protein is CASSKTGFSSDYQETQYF.

V gene TRBV19 combines with J gene TRBJ2-2; a possible D gene is TRBD2 (5 bases). V gave up 4 bases and J gave up 3 bases, with 9 bases separating them. CDR3 length: 14 residues. CDR1 LNHDA and CDR2 SQIVND come from the germline V gene (reference sequence). CDR3 DNA: TGTGCCAGTAGTACGGGAAGTTACACCGGGGAGCTGTTTTTT. It yields the protein CASSTGSYTGELFF.

The rearrangement joins TRBV6-8 to TRBJ2-2; possible D gene TRBD1, 6 bases. Germline V lookup: CDR1 MNHGY, CDR2 SAAAGT. The CDR3 length is 13 residues. Trimming removed 5 bases from V and 6 bases from J, with 10 bases in between. The CDR3 loop is CASSTTGPGELFF. CDR3 DNA sequence: TGTGCCAGCAGTACTACAGGGCCCGGGGAGCTGTTTTTT.

This clone was seen a few times. The chain uses TRBV6-8 and TRBJ1-4, with D possibly matching TRBD1 (5 bases). CDR3 length: 13 amino acids. V was cut by 4 bases and J by 10 bases, with 13 bases left in between. Germline V gene data show CDR1 as MNHGY and CDR2 as SAAAGT. DNA for the CDR3: TGTGCCAGCAGTTCGCACAGCGGGGGAAAACTGTTTTTT. It is translated as CASSSHSGGKLFF.

This sequence joins TRBV11-3 and TRBJ2-1; D is uncertain. Germline CDR1 is SGHNT and CDR2 is YENEEA. Trimming cost V 3 bases and J 8 bases, with 14 bases left between them. The CDR3 has 14 amino acids. CDR3 region: CASSLDFKRYEQFF. In nucleotides, the CDR3 is TGTGCCAGCAGCTTGGATTTCAAACGTTATGAGCAGTTCTTC.

The CDR3 sequence: CASSLAGRGGPGELFF. The CDR3 DNA is TGTGCCAGCAGTTTAGCGGGCCGAGGGGGTCCCGGGGAGCTGTTTTTT. The J gene is TRBJ2-2, the V gene TRBV28, with D maybe TRBD1 (6 bases). V gave up 2 bases and J gave up 6 bases, with 16 bases separating them. Germline assignment: CDR1 MDHEN and CDR2 SYDVKM. The CDR3 runs to 16 residues.

V and J are TRBV28 and TRBJ2-7; D could derive from TRBD1 or TRBD2 (5 bases each). The CDR3 is made up of 13 amino acids. Germline CDR1 reads MDHEN; CDR2 reads SYDVKM. The V end was cut by 6 bases, the J end by 2 bases, with 11 bases between. Here the CDR3 DNA reads TGTGCCAGCAGGCCTGGGGGTGCCTACGAGCAGTACTTC. Protein product: CASRPGGAYEQYF.

The V gene is TRBV25-1, the J gene TRBJ2-5; no reliable D call. From germline, CDR1 is MGHDK and CDR2 SYGVNS. Trimming removed 6 bases from V and 5 bases from J, with 13 bases in between. The CDR3 consists of 13 residues. The CDR3 DNA reads as TGTGCCAGCAGGGTAGAATTTGGGGAGACCCAGTACTTC. Translating gives CASRVEFGETQYF.

This clone turned up a few times. The V call is TRBV6-8, the J call TRBJ1-6; TRBD1 is a possible D gene (5 bases). V lost 6 bases, J lost 9 bases, and 12 bases lay in between. The CDR3 is made up of 13 amino acids. The germline CDR1 and CDR2 sequences are MNHGY and SAAAGT. The CDR3 DNA is TGTGCCAGCAGCCCCGGGACGCGTTCACCCCTCCACTTT. Its protein is CASSPGTRSPLHF.

CDR3 amino acids: CAWSLVVAGNTIYF. Here the CDR3 DNA reads TGTGCCTGGAGCCTTGTGGTAGCTGGAAACACCATATATTTT. The genes are TRBV30 and TRBJ1-3, with unresolved D. The CDR3 loop spans 14 amino acids. In germline, CDR1 is GTSNPN, CDR2 SVGIG (reference sequence). V lost 3 bases, J lost 2 bases, and 11 bases lay in between.

This clone was observed a handful of times. CDR3 loop: CASSARGGEETQYF. CDR3 coding DNA: TGTGCCAGCAGTGCTCGGGGGGGAGAAGAGACCCAGTACTTC. The V call is TRBV7-2, the J call TRBJ2-5; 8 bases align to TRBD2. The CDR3 totals 14 residues. Germline values: CDR1 SGHTA, CDR2 FQGNSA. Unmatched junction bases numbered 6, after V lost 6 bases and J lost 3 bases.